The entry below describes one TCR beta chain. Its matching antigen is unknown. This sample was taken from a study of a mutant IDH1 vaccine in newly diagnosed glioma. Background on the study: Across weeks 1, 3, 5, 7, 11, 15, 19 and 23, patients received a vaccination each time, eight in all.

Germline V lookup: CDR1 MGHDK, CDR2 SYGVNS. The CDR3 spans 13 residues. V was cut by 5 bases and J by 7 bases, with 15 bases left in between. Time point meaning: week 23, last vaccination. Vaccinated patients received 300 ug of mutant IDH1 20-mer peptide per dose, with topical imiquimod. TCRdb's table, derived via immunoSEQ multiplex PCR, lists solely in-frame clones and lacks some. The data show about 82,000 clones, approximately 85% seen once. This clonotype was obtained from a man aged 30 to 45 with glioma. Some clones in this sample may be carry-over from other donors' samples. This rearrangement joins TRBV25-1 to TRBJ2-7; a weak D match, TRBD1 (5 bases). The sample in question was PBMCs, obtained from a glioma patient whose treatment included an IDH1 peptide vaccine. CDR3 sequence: CASSHKGPAEQYF. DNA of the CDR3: TGTGCCAGCAGTCACAAGGGGCCCGCGGAGCAGTACTTC.